The clone carrying this TCR beta chain was seen a few times. What it recognizes is unknown. This specimen belongs to a study of blood T cells in healthy people across ages. The germline V gene has CDR1 SGHTA and CDR2 FQGNSA. After removal of 5 bases from V and 6 bases from J, the junction contained 5 bases not matched to a gene. This CDR3 spans 14 amino acids. Findings and caveats of the study: Diversity of TCR beta per million T cells declined in a roughly linear way with age.

Alongside a J-beta primer mix, a sample-barcoded 5' primer served in a second PCR lasting roughly 6 to 12 cycles. Every cDNA molecule carried a tag from a template-switch adaptor bearing 12 random nucleotides. TCRdb fed the 5' RACE reads into MiXCR, producing one record per CDR3 protein. The sample has some 880,000 distinct CDR3 sequences; approximately 35% are singletons. This clonotype was sampled from a young man in good health. The chain has TRBV7-2 and TRBJ1-4; TRBD1 aligns across 8 bases. The specimen sequenced was blood. The CDR3 spells CASSLATGDEKLFF. CDR3 coding DNA: TGTGCCAGCAGCCTGGCGACAGGGGATGAAAAACTGTTTTTT.